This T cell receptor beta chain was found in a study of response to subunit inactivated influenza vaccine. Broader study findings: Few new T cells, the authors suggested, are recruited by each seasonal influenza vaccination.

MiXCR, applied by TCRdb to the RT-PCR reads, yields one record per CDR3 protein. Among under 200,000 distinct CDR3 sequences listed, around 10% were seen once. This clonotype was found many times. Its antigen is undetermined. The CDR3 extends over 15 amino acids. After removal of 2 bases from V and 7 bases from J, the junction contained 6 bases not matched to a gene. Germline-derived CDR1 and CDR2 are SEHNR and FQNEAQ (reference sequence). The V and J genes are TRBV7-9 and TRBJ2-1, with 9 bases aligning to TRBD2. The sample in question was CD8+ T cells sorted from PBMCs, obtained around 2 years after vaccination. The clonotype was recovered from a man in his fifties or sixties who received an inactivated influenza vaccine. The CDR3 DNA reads TGTGCCAGCAGCTTAATCCTAGCGGGGTCGAATGAGCAGTTCTTC. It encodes CASSLILAGSNEQFF.